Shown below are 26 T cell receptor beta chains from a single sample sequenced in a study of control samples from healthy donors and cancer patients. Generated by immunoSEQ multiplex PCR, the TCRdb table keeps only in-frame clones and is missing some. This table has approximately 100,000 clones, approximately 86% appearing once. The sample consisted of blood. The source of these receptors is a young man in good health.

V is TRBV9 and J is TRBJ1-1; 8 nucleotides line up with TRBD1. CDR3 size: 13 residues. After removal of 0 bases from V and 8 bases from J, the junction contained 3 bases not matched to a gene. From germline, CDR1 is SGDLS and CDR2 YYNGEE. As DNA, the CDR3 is TGTGCCAGCAGCGTAGACAGGGGGACGGAAGCTTTCTTT. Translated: CASSVDRGTEAFF.

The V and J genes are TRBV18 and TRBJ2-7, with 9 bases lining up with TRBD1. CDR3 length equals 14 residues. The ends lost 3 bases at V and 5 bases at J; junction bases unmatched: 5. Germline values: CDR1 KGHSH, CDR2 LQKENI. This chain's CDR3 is CASSPRQGVNEQYF. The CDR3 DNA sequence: TGTGCCAGCTCACCGAGACAGGGGGTCAACGAGCAGTACTTC.

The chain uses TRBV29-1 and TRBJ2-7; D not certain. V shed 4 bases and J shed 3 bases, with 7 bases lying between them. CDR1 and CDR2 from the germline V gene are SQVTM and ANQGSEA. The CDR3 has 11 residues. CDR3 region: CSVVRHYEQYF. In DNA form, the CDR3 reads TGCAGCGTTGTTAGGCACTACGAGCAGTACTTC.

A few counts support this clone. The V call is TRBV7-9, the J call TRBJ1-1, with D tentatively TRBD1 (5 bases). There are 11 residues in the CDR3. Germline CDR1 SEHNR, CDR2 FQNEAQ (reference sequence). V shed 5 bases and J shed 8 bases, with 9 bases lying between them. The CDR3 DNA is TGTGCCAGCAGCACCTACAGGGAAGCTTTCTTT. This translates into CASSTYREAFF.

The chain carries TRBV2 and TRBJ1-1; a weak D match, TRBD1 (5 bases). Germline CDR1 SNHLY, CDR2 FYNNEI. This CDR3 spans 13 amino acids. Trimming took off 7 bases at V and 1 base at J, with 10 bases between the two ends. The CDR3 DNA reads TGTGCCAGCATCGGTCAGGGGAACACTGAAGCTTTCTTT. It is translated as CASIGQGNTEAFF.

The DNA of the CDR3 is TGCAGTGCTAACGTGGTTGGTACGCAGTATTTT. Translation: CSANVVGTQYF. The chain carries TRBV20-1 and TRBJ2-3; no firm D call. Trimming cost V 4 bases and J 8 bases, with 10 bases left between them. The CDR3 sequence is 11 residues long. Germline lookup yields CDR1 DFQATT and CDR2 SNEGSKA (reference sequence).

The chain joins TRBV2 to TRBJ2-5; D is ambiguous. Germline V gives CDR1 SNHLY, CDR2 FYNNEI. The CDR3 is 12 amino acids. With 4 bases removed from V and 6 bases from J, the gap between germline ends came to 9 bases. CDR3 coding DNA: TGTGCCAGCAGTGGACTTCCAAAGACCCAGTACTTC. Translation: CASSGLPKTQYF.

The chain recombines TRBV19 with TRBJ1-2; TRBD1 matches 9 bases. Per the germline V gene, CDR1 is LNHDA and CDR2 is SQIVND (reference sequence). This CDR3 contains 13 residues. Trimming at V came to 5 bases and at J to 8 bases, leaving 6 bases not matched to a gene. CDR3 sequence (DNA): TGTGCCAGTAGTCCCGGGACAGGGCGCGGCTACACCTTC. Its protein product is CASSPGTGRGYTF.

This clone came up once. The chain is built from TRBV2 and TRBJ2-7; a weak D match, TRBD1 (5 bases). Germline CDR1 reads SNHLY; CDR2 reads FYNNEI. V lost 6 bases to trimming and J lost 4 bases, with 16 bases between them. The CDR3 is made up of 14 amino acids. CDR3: CASSYLRGNYEQYF. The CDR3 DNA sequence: TGTGCCAGCAGCTACCTTAGGGGCAATTACGAGCAGTACTTC.

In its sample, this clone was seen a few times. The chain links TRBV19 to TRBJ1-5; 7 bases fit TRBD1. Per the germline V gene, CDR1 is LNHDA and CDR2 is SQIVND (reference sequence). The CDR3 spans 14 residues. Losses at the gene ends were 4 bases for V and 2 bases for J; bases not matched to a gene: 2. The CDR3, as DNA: TGTGCCAGTAGTACCGGGACAGGCAATCAGCCCCAGCATTTT. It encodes CASSTGTGNQPQHF.

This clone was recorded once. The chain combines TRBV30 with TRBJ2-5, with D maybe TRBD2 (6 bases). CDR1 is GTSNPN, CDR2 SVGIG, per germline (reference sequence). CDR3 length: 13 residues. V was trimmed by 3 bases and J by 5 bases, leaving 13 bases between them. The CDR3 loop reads CAWSFIGRETQYF. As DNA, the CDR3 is TGTGCCTGGAGCTTCATAGGGAGGGAGACCCAGTACTTC.

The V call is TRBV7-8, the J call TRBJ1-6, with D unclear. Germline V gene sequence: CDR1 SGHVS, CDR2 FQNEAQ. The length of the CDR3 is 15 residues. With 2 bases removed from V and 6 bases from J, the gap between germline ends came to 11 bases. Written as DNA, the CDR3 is TGTGCCAGCAGCTTAATCGCCCGGGGTAATTCACCCCTCCACTTT. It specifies CASSLIARGNSPLHF.

CDR3 sequence: CASSMRLGLAGNEQFF. The CDR3 nucleotides read TGTGCCAGTAGCATGCGTTTAGGGCTAGCGGGCAATGAGCAGTTCTTC. The V and J genes are TRBV19 and TRBJ2-1, with 8 positions matching TRBD2. The CDR3 length is 16 residues. V lost 6 bases to trimming and J lost 6 bases; unmatched junction nucleotides: 13. CDR1 and CDR2 (germline): LNHDA, SQIVND (reference sequence).

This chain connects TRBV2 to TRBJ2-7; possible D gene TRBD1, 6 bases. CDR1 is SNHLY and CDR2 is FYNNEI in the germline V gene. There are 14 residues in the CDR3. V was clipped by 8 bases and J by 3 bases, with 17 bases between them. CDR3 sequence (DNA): TGTGCCAGCCAAATAGCCGGGACAAGCTACGAGCAGTACTTC. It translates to CASQIAGTSYEQYF.

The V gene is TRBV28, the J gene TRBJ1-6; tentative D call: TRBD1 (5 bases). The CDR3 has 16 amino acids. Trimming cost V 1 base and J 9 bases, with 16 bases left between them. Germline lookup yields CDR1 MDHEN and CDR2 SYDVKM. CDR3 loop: CASSLYGGGSGSPLHF. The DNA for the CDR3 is TGTGCCAGCAGTTTATATGGGGGGGGTAGTGGTTCACCCCTCCACTTT. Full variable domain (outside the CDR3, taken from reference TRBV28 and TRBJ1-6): DVKVTQSSRYLVKRTGEKVFLECVQDMDHENMFWYRQDPGLGLRLIYFSYDVKMKEKGDIPEGYSVSREKKERFSLILESASTNQTSMYLCASSLYGGGSGSPLHFGNGTRLTVT.

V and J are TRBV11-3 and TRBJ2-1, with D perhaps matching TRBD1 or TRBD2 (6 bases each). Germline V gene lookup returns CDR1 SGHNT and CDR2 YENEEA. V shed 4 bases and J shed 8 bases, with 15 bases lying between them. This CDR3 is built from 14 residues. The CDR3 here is CASSSPGAPHEQFF. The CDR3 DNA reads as TGTGCCAGCAGCTCTCCGGGGGCCCCTCATGAGCAGTTCTTC. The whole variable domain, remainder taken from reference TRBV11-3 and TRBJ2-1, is EAGVVQSPRYKIIEKKQPVAFWCNPISGHNTLYWYLQNLGQGPELLIRYENEEAVDDSQLPKDRFSAERLKGVDSTLKIQPAELGDSAVYLCASSSPGAPHEQFFGPGTRLTVL.

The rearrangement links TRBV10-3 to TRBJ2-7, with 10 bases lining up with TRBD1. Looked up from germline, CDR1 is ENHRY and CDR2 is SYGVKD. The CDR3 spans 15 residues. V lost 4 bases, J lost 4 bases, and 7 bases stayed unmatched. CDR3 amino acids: CAISGSGTGEYEQYF. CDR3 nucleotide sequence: TGTGCCATCAGTGGGTCCGGGACAGGGGAATACGAGCAGTACTTC.

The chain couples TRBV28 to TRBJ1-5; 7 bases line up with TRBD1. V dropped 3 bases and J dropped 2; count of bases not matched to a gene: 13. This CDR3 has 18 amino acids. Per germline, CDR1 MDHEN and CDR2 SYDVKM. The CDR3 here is CASSFFRLRDRRNQPQHF. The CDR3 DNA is TGTGCCAGCAGTTTTTTTCGTCTCCGGGACAGACGCAATCAGCCCCAGCATTTT. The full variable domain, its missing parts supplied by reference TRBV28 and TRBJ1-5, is DVKVTQSSRYLVKRTGEKVFLECVQDMDHENMFWYRQDPGLGLRLIYFSYDVKMKEKGDIPEGYSVSREKKERFSLILESASTNQTSMYLCASSFFRLRDRRNQPQHFGDGTRLSIL.

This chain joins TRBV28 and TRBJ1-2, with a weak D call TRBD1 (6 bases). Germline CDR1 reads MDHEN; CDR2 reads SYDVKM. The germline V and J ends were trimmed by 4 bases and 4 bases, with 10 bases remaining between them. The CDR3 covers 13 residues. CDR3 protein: CASSSQGSYGYTF. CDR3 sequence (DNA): TGTGCCAGCAGTTCTCAGGGGTCCTATGGCTACACCTTC.

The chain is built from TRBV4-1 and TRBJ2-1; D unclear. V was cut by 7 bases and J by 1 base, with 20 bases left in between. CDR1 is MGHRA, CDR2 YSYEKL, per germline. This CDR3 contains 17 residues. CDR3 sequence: CASTTSAGRLSYNEQFF. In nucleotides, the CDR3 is TGCGCCAGCACCACCTCAGCTGGGCGTTTATCCTACAATGAGCAGTTCTTC.

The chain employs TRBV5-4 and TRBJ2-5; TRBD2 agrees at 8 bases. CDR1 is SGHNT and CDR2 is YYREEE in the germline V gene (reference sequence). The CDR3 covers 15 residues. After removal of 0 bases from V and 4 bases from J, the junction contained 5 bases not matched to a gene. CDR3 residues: CASSLESGSGETQYF. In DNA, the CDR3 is TGTGCCAGCAGCTTGGAGAGCGGGAGTGGAGAGACCCAGTACTTC.

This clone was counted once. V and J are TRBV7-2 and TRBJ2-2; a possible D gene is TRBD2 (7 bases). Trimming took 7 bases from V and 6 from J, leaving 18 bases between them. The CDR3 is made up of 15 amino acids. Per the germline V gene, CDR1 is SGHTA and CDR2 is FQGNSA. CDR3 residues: CASTPWGGQAGELFF. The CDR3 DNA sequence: TGTGCCAGCACCCCCTGGGGGGGGCAGGCCGGGGAGCTGTTTTTT.

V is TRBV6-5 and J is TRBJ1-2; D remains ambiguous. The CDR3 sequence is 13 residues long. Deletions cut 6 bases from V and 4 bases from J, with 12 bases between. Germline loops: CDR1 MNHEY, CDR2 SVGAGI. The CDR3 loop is CASSRMEIYGYTF. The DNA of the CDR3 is TGTGCCAGCAGCAGAATGGAGATCTATGGCTACACCTTC.

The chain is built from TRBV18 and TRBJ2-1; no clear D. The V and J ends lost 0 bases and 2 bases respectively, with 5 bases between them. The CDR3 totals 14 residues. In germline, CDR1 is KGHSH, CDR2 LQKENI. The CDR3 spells CASSPPVPYNEQFF. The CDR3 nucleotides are TGTGCCAGCTCACCACCTGTTCCCTACAATGAGCAGTTCTTC.

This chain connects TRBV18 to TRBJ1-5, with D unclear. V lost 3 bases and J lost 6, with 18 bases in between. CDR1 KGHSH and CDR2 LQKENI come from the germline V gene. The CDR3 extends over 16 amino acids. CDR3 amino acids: CASSPTEEGNGQPQHF. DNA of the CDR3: TGTGCCAGCTCACCCACGGAGGAGGGTAACGGTCAGCCCCAGCATTTT. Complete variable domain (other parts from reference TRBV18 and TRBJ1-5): NAGVMQNPRHLVRRRGQEARLRCSPMKGHSHVYWYRQLPEEGLKFMVYLQKENIIDESGMPKERFSAEFPKEGPSILRIQQVVRGDSAAYFCASSPTEEGNGQPQHFGDGTRLSIL.

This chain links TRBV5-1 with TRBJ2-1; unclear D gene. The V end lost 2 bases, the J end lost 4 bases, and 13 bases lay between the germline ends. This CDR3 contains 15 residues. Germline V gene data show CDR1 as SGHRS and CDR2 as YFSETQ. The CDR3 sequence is CASSFIRAVYNEQFF. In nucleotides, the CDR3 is TGCGCCAGCAGCTTCATTCGGGCCGTATACAATGAGCAGTTCTTC.